Listed below are T cell receptor beta chains from one sample, sequenced in a study of cytomegalovirus exposure and HLA in healthy donors. The repertoire was sequenced with immunoSEQ multiplex PCR; TCRdb's copy has only in-frame clones and lacks some. The sample lists about 190,000 clones, around 73% occurring once. What was sequenced was PBMCs. These receptors were taken from a woman younger than 45 in good health and CMV-seropositive. Both conserved end residues are part of each CDR3. The D gene is left open where the match is weak. The size field is filled for only some rows; it gives once, few, many or a size class.

V gene: TRBV6-5; D gene: TRBD1; clone size: -; J gene: TRBJ1-1; CDR3 protein: CASSRDRDTEAFF; CDR3 DNA: TGTGCCAGCAGCCGCGACAGGGACACTGAAGCTTTCTTT
V gene: TRBV11-2; D gene: TRBD2; clone size: few; J gene: TRBJ2-1; CDR3 protein: CAAGGVAAYNEQFF; CDR3 DNA: TGTGCCGCGGGGGGGGTTGCCGCCTACAATGAGCAGTTCTTC
V gene: TRBV30; D gene: -; clone size: -; J gene: TRBJ2-7; CDR3 protein: CAWSGQSGPYEQYF; CDR3 DNA: TGTGCCTGGAGTGGACAGTCCGGCCCCTACGAGCAGTACTTC
V gene: TRBV20-1; D gene: -; clone size: -; J gene: TRBJ1-5; CDR3 protein: CSAQGDQPQHF; CDR3 DNA: TGCAGTGCCCAGGGTGATCAGCCCCAGCATTTT
V gene: TRBV28; D gene: TRBD1; clone size: -; J gene: TRBJ2-7; CDR3 protein: CASSSRDRGIPYEQYF; CDR3 DNA: TGTGCCAGCAGTTCCAGGGACAGGGGAATTCCCTACGAGCAGTACTTC
V gene: TRBV19; D gene: TRBD1; clone size: -; J gene: TRBJ2-7; CDR3 protein: CASSWTGGDYEQYF; CDR3 DNA: TGTGCCAGTAGTTGGACAGGGGGTGACTACGAGCAGTACTTC
V gene: TRBV4-2; D gene: TRBD2; clone size: few; J gene: TRBJ2-1; CDR3 protein: CASSQVGEGHEQFF; CDR3 DNA: TGTGCCAGCAGCCAAGTAGGGGAGGGGCATGAGCAGTTCTTC
V gene: TRBV28; D gene: -; clone size: medium-sized; J gene: TRBJ1-6; CDR3 protein: CASSSPRRGSPLHF; CDR3 DNA: TGTGCCAGCAGTTCCCCTAGGCGCGGTTCACCCCTCCACTTT
V gene: TRBV28; D gene: -; clone size: -; J gene: TRBJ2-3; CDR3 protein: CASSLPSTDTQYF; CDR3 DNA: TGTGCCAGCAGTCTACCCAGCACAGATACGCAGTATTTT
V gene: TRBV7-7; D gene: TRBD2; clone size: -; J gene: TRBJ2-5; CDR3 protein: CASSFSYGGETQYF; CDR3 DNA: TGTGCTAGCAGCTTTTCCTACGGGGGGGAGACCCAGTACTTC
V gene: TRBV18; D gene: -; clone size: -; J gene: TRBJ1-1; CDR3 protein: CASSPLTNTEAFF; CDR3 DNA: TGTGCCAGCTCACCTTTAACAAACACTGAAGCTTTCTTT
V gene: TRBV29-1; D gene: -; clone size: few; J gene: TRBJ1-1; CDR3 protein: CSAQTGTEAFF; CDR3 DNA: TGCAGCGCTCAAACCGGGACTGAAGCTTTCTTT
V gene: TRBV29-1; D gene: -; clone size: -; J gene: TRBJ1-4; CDR3 protein: CSVGRGIGNEKLFF; CDR3 DNA: TGCAGCGTTGGAAGAGGTATCGGGAATGAAAAACTGTTTTTT
V gene: TRBV27; D gene: TRBD1; clone size: -; J gene: TRBJ2-7; CDR3 protein: CASSWSGGESSYEQYF; CDR3 DNA: TGTGCCAGCAGTTGGTCAGGGGGCGAAAGCTCCTACGAGCAGTACTTC
V gene: TRBV4-2; D gene: TRBD2; clone size: -; J gene: TRBJ2-7; CDR3 protein: CASSQGSGSSGRREQYF; CDR3 DNA: TGTGCCAGCAGCCAAGGGTCTGGGTCTAGCGGGAGGCGGGAGCAGTACTTC
V gene: TRBV7-2; D gene: -; clone size: -; J gene: TRBJ2-3; CDR3 protein: CASSQITDTQYF; CDR3 DNA: TGTGCCAGCAGCCAAATCACAGATACGCAGTATTTT
V gene: TRBV7-2; D gene: TRBD2; clone size: -; J gene: TRBJ2-3; CDR3 protein: CASNRGGINTDTQYF; CDR3 DNA: TGTGCCAGCAATCGGGGAGGGATAAACACAGATACGCAGTATTTT
V gene: TRBV9; D gene: TRBD2; clone size: -; J gene: TRBJ2-7; CDR3 protein: CASGAGGVYRSGEQYF; CDR3 DNA: TGTGCCAGCGGAGCGGGGGGGGTTTATCGTTCGGGCGAGCAGTACTTC
V gene: TRBV6-5; D gene: -; clone size: few; J gene: TRBJ2-7; CDR3 protein: CASSYSSRVHEQYF; CDR3 DNA: TGTGCCAGCAGTTACTCGAGCAGGGTCCACGAGCAGTACTTC
V gene: TRBV7-3; D gene: -; clone size: -; J gene: TRBJ1-1; CDR3 protein: CASSFLGGTEAFF; CDR3 DNA: TGTGCCAGCAGCTTCCTGGGGGGGACTGAAGCTTTCTTT
V gene: TRBV19; D gene: TRBD1; clone size: -; J gene: TRBJ1-4; CDR3 protein: CASRASGQDNEKLFF; CDR3 DNA: TGTGCCAGTAGGGCCTCGGGACAGGATAATGAAAAACTGTTTTTT
V gene: TRBV6-6; D gene: -; clone size: -; J gene: TRBJ2-1; CDR3 protein: CASSLAQAGYNEQFF; CDR3 DNA: TGTGCCAGCAGCTTGGCGCAGGCGGGCTACAATGAGCAGTTCTTC
V gene: TRBV6-6; D gene: -; clone size: -; J gene: TRBJ1-2; CDR3 protein: CASTPMTEHGYTF; CDR3 DNA: TGTGCCAGCACCCCAATGACTGAGCATGGCTACACCTTC
V gene: TRBV11-2; D gene: TRBD2; clone size: -; J gene: TRBJ2-1; CDR3 protein: CASSPYSGRADEQFF; CDR3 DNA: TGTGCCAGCAGCCCCTATAGCGGGAGGGCCGATGAGCAGTTCTTC
V gene: TRBV29-1; D gene: -; clone size: once; J gene: TRBJ2-5; CDR3 protein: CSVIPGAETQYF; CDR3 DNA: TGCAGCGTTATCCCAGGGGCGGAGACCCAGTACTTC
V gene: TRBV28; D gene: -; clone size: -; J gene: TRBJ1-5; CDR3 protein: CASSLTQTGNQPQHF; CDR3 DNA: TGTGCCAGCAGTCTTACTCAGACAGGCAATCAGCCCCAGCATTTT
V gene: TRBV9; D gene: -; clone size: -; J gene: TRBJ1-4; CDR3 protein: CASSAGGRNEKLFF; CDR3 DNA: TGTGCCAGCAGCGCGGGGGGTAGAAATGAAAAACTGTTTTTT
V gene: TRBV6-1; D gene: TRBD2; clone size: -; J gene: TRBJ2-5; CDR3 protein: CASSPQGTSGGTQYF; CDR3 DNA: TGTGCCAGCAGTCCCCAGGGGACTAGCGGGGGGACCCAGTACTTC
V gene: TRBV14; D gene: -; clone size: -; J gene: TRBJ1-1; CDR3 protein: CASSRDLLTVNTEAFF; CDR3 DNA: TGTGCCAGCAGCCGCGACCTATTGACAGTGAACACTGAAGCTTTCTTT
V gene: TRBV7-2; D gene: TRBD1; clone size: -; J gene: TRBJ1-1; CDR3 protein: CASSSQGRNTEAFF; CDR3 DNA: TGTGCCAGCAGCTCACAGGGGAGGAACACTGAAGCTTTCTTT
V gene: TRBV28; D gene: TRBD2; clone size: -; J gene: TRBJ2-3; CDR3 protein: CASSSPGWGGYTDTQYF; CDR3 DNA: TGTGCCAGCAGTTCGCCCGGCTGGGGGGGGTACACAGATACGCAGTATTTT
V gene: TRBV5-1; D gene: TRBD1; clone size: -; J gene: TRBJ2-2; CDR3 protein: CASSFGAGGTGELFF; CDR3 DNA: TGCGCCAGCAGCTTCGGGGCAGGGGGCACCGGGGAGCTGTTTTTT
V gene: TRBV19; D gene: TRBD2; clone size: -; J gene: TRBJ2-4; CDR3 protein: CASSTVGGSGNIQYF; CDR3 DNA: TGTGCCAGTAGTACCGTCGGCGGGAGCGGAAACATTCAGTACTTC
V gene: TRBV7-3; D gene: TRBD1; clone size: -; J gene: TRBJ2-7; CDR3 protein: CASSLGQGAYEQYF; CDR3 DNA: TGTGCCAGCAGCTTAGGGCAGGGGGCTTACGAGCAGTACTTC
V gene: TRBV2; D gene: -; clone size: -; J gene: TRBJ2-3; CDR3 protein: CASSQLIRTDTQYF; CDR3 DNA: TGTGCCAGCAGCCAACTAATCCGTACAGATACGCAGTATTTT
V gene: TRBV11-2; D gene: TRBD1; clone size: -; J gene: TRBJ2-7; CDR3 protein: CASSLDRGVFDEQYF; CDR3 DNA: TGTGCCAGCAGCTTGGACAGGGGTGTTTTCGACGAGCAGTACTTC
V gene: TRBV11-3; D gene: -; clone size: -; J gene: TRBJ1-1; CDR3 protein: CASSLEANTEAFF; CDR3 DNA: TGTGCCAGCAGCTTAGAGGCGAACACTGAAGCTTTCTTT
V gene: TRBV19; D gene: TRBD2; clone size: -; J gene: TRBJ2-3; CDR3 protein: CASSSLAGDPQYF; CDR3 DNA: TGTGCCAGTAGTTCACTAGCGGGAGACCCGCAGTATTTT
V gene: TRBV5-1; D gene: TRBD2; clone size: -; J gene: TRBJ2-3; CDR3 protein: CASSLGPGLADTDTQYF; CDR3 DNA: TGCGCCAGCAGCCTGGGCCCGGGACTAGCGGACACAGATACGCAGTATTTT